Each of the 28 T cell receptor beta chains below was sequenced from the same sample in a study of blood T cell repertoires in COVID-19. Sequenced by immunoSEQ multiplex PCR; TCRdb stores in-frame clones only, minus some. The repertoire holds some 200,000 clones, with 70% to 90% as singletons. The sequencing sample was made of peripheral blood. The receptor set was obtained from a man between 45 and 60 years old who had recovered from COVID-19.

This clone was seen a few times. The chain is built from TRBV21-1 and TRBJ1-1; TRBD1 is the table's D call and was not checked against the DNA. TRBV21-1 is assigned pseudogene status. There are 15 residues in the CDR3. CDR3 sequence: CASSSRRGQGLEAFF. The CDR3 nucleotides read TGTGCCAGCAGCTCCCGAAGGGGACAGGGCCTTGAAGCTTTCTTT.

The genes are TRBV19 and TRBJ2-7, with 9 bases fitting TRBD1. CDR3 length: 14 residues. The germline V gene has CDR1 LNHDA and CDR2 SQIVND (reference sequence). The trim removed 4 bases at V and 5 bases at J, leaving 6 bases unmatched. In DNA, the CDR3 is TGTGCCAGTAGTACCGGGACAGGGTTCAACGAGCAGTACTTC. It encodes CASSTGTGFNEQYF.

V and J are TRBV27 and TRBJ2-1; 8 positions match TRBD2. The CDR3 consists of 20 residues. Germline lookup yields CDR1 MNHEY and CDR2 SMNVEV (reference sequence). Germline trimming cut 1 base from V and 7 bases from J; bases unmatched to any gene: 21. The CDR3 DNA sequence: TGTGCCAGCAGTTTATTGGCAGGACCTAGCGGGTGGGGAACGGGGAATGAGCAGTTCTTC. Its translation: CASSLLAGPSGWGTGNEQFF.

This clone was detected only once. The chain uses TRBV3-1 (or the pseudogene TRBV3-2) and TRBJ2-5; D remains ambiguous. Trimming took 3 bases from V and 7 from J, leaving 6 bases between them. CDR1 and CDR2 (germline): LGHDT, YNNKEL (reference sequence). The CDR3 is 11 amino acids. The CDR3: CASSHSGTQYF. The CDR3 DNA reads TGTGCCAGCAGCCACTCCGGGACCCAGTACTTC.

The gene calls are TRBV4-1 and TRBJ1-2; D is perhaps TRBD1 (5 bases). The CDR3 is made up of 14 amino acids. Germline loops: CDR1 MGHRA, CDR2 YSYEKL. The V gene lost 3 bases and the J gene lost 6 bases, with 14 bases spanning the gap. This CDR3 is CASSHPLVTDGYTF. The CDR3 nucleotides read TGCGCCAGCAGCCACCCCCTCGTGACAGATGGCTACACCTTC.

The rearrangement uses TRBV28 and TRBJ1-6, with a possible D match to TRBD1 (6 bases). Germline V lookup: CDR1 MDHEN, CDR2 SYDVKM. V was pared by 7 bases and J by 5 bases, with 15 bases between. There are 15 residues in the CDR3. CDR3 bases: TGTGCCAGCACCCCAGGACAGACTAATAATTCACCCCTCCACTTT. Its translation is CASTPGQTNNSPLHF.

The rearrangement links TRBV28 to TRBJ1-1, with D possibly being TRBD1 (6 bases). The V end lost 8 bases, the J end lost 3 bases, and 13 bases lay between the germline ends. CDR3 length: 13 residues. Germline-derived CDR1 and CDR2 are MDHEN and SYDVKM. The CDR3 bases are TGTGCCAGCCGTATCTACAGGGACACTGAAGCTTTCTTT. This translates into CASRIYRDTEAFF.

This clone was detected a few times. The chain couples TRBV30 to TRBJ1-2; D is undetermined. Germline V gene data show CDR1 as GTSNPN and CDR2 as SVGIG (reference sequence). V lost 0 bases to trimming and J lost 7 bases, with 9 bases between them. This CDR3 has 12 amino acids. The CDR3 loop reads CAWSVRTVGYTF. Written as DNA, the CDR3 is TGTGCCTGGAGTGTCAGGACTGTTGGCTACACCTTC.

The chain combines TRBV27 with TRBJ1-6, with 8 bases aligning to TRBD1. Germline V gene sequence: CDR1 MNHEY, CDR2 SMNVEV (reference sequence). CDR3 length equals 14 residues. Trimming cost V 5 bases and J 9 bases; bases outside gene matches: 6. The CDR3 bases are TGTGCCAGCAGTGACAGGGGTTTCGTTTCACCCCTCCACTTT. Protein sequence: CASSDRGFVSPLHF.

V is TRBV24-1 and J is TRBJ2-1; perhaps TRBD2 as D (6 bases). The CDR3 extends over 16 amino acids. From germline, CDR1 is KGHDR and CDR2 SFDVKD. Trimming shortened V by 9 bases and J by 2 bases, and 19 bases separated the two germline ends. The CDR3 loop is CATSRKSSGPYNEQFF. The DNA of the CDR3 is TGTGCCACCTCCCGAAAGTCGAGCGGGCCCTACAATGAGCAGTTCTTC.

As for this clone: Its ends do not fully match the called genes, so a read error is possible. The V call is TRBV19, the J call TRBJ2-1, with 9 bases lining up with TRBD2. The V gene's germline CDR1 is LNHDA and CDR2 SQIVND (reference sequence). CDR3 length: 14 residues. CDR3 nucleotide sequence: TGTGCCAGTTGTATAGCGGGAGCCTACAATGAGCAGTTCTTC. Protein sequence: CASCIAGAYNEQFF.

This clone was seen once. This chain uses TRBV28 with TRBJ1-5; 9 bases are shared with TRBD1. The ends lost 2 bases at V and 5 bases at J; junction bases unmatched: 7. Germline V lookup: CDR1 MDHEN, CDR2 SYDVKM. The CDR3 is 16 residues long. This chain's CDR3 is CASSLLNDRGYQPQHF. The CDR3 bases are TGTGCCAGCAGTTTACTTAATGACAGGGGGTATCAGCCCCAGCATTTT. Filled out from reference TRBV28 and TRBJ1-5, the complete variable domain reads DVKVTQSSRYLVKRTGEKVFLECVQDMDHENMFWYRQDPGLGLRLIYFSYDVKMKEKGDIPEGYSVSREKKERFSLILESASTNQTSMYLCASSLLNDRGYQPQHFGDGTRLSIL.

This CDR3 is CASSSQGNYGYTF. The CDR3 DNA reads TGTGCCAGCAGTTCACAGGGTAACTATGGCTACACCTTC. This chain connects TRBV2 to TRBJ1-2; tentative D call: TRBD1 (6 bases). With 5 bases removed from V and 1 base from J, the gap between germline ends came to 8 bases. The CDR3 is 13 amino acids. Germline V CDR1 and CDR2: SNHLY, FYNNEI.

There are a few counts of this clone. The sample has other DNA sequences that encode this CDR3 too. The J gene is TRBJ2-7, the V gene TRBV5-1; D remains unclear. The CDR3 totals 13 residues. CDR1 is SGHRS, CDR2 YFSETQ, per germline. Trimming took 0 bases from V and 3 from J, leaving 7 bases between them. The CDR3 DNA reads TGCGCCAGCAGCTTGGCGACAAGCTACGAGCAGTACTTC. Translated, it gives CASSLATSYEQYF. Using reference TRBV5-1 and TRBJ2-7 for the parts outside the CDR3, the full variable domain is KAGVTQTPRYLIKTRGQQVTLSCSPISGHRSVSWYQQTPGQGLQFLFEYFSETQRNKGNFPGRFSGRQFSNSRSEMNVSTLELGDSALYLCASSLATSYEQYFGPGTRLTVT.

The V gene is TRBV30, the J gene TRBJ1-2; D might be TRBD1 (5 bases). CDR1 is GTSNPN, CDR2 SVGIG, per germline (reference sequence). The CDR3 is made up of 14 amino acids. Trimming shortened V by 0 bases and J by 2 bases, and 10 bases separated the two germline ends. CDR3 DNA: TGTGCCTGGAGTGTAGGGGCATACAACTATGGCTACACCTTC. This sequence encodes CAWSVGAYNYGYTF. Full variable domain (outside the CDR3, taken from reference TRBV30 and TRBJ1-2): SQTIHQWPATLVQPVGSPLSLECTVEGTSNPNLYWYRQAAGRGLQLLFYSVGIGQISSEVPQNLSASRPQDRQFILSSKKLLLSDSGFYLCAWSVGAYNYGYTFGSGTRLTVV.

The chain carries TRBV10-3 and TRBJ1-1; 10 bases are a match to TRBD1. Germline V gene data show CDR1 as ENHRY and CDR2 as SYGVKD. V gave up 6 bases and J gave up 3 bases; unmatched junction bases: 7. This CDR3 is built from 15 residues. The CDR3 bases are TGTGCCATCAGGGAGACAGGGGGCACCCACACTGAAGCTTTCTTT. Its protein is CAIRETGGTHTEAFF.

About this clone: At one end, the junction sequence differs from germline, possibly due to a read error. The chain employs TRBV5-1 and TRBJ2-7, with 8 bases fitting TRBD1. This CDR3 contains 13 residues. The germline V gene encodes CDR1 SGHRS and CDR2 YFSETQ. The CDR3 here is CASSLATGQGTSF. The CDR3 nucleotides read TGCGCCAGCAGCTTGGCCACTGGACAGGGAACTTCTTTC. Filled out from reference TRBV5-1 and TRBJ2-7, the complete variable domain reads KAGVTQTPRYLIKTRGQQVTLSCSPISGHRSVSWYQQTPGQGLQFLFEYFSETQRNKGNFPGRFSGRQFSNSRSEMNVSTLELGDSALYLCASSLATGQGTSFGPGTRLTVT.

This clone came up once. CDR3 region: CATSRGSSESPLHF. The CDR3, as DNA: TGTGCCACCAGCAGAGGCTCCAGTGAATCACCCCTCCACTTT. The gene calls are TRBV15 and TRBJ1-6, with D uncertain. Germline-derived CDR1 and CDR2 are LNHNV and YYDKDF (reference sequence). This CDR3 contains 14 residues. V shed 1 base and J shed 10 bases, with 11 bases lying between them.

The rearrangement joins TRBV5-1 to TRBJ2-7; 8 bases match TRBD1. Germline CDR1 and CDR2: SGHRS and YFSETQ. V lost 2 bases, J lost 1 base, and 5 bases stayed unmatched. The CDR3 has 15 residues. CDR3 sequence (DNA): TGCGCCAGCAGCTTCTCGGGACAGGTGTCCTACGAGCAGTACTTC. Protein product: CASSFSGQVSYEQYF.

The V call is TRBV18, the J call TRBJ2-7, with D hard to call. This CDR3 has 13 amino acids. Trimming left V 10 bases short and J 0 bases short, with 13 bases between. Per germline, CDR1 KGHSH and CDR2 LQKENI. In DNA form, the CDR3 reads TGTGCCACCTCGACTCTGAGCTCCTACGAGCAGTACTTC. Translation gives CATSTLSSYEQYF. Complete variable domain (other parts from reference TRBV18 and TRBJ2-7): NAGVMQNPRHLVRRRGQEARLRCSPMKGHSHVYWYRQLPEEGLKFMVYLQKENIIDESGMPKERFSAEFPKEGPSILRIQQVVRGDSAAYFCATSTLSSYEQYFGPGTRLTVT.

The chain recombines TRBV5-1 with TRBJ2-3; TRBD2 matches 11 bases. From germline, CDR1 is SGHRS and CDR2 YFSETQ. CDR3 size: 14 residues. V dropped 7 bases and J dropped 12; count of bases not matched to a gene: 13. The chain's CDR3 is CASYLAGGSNTQYF. The CDR3, as DNA: TGCGCCAGCTACCTAGCGGGAGGTTCCAACACACAGTATTTT.

The chain carries TRBV7-7 and TRBJ2-5, with D possibly being TRBD1 (5 bases). Looked up from germline, CDR1 is SSHAT and CDR2 is FNYEAQ (reference sequence). V was cut by 1 base and J by 9 bases, with 15 bases left in between. CDR3 size: 14 residues. The CDR3 region has the DNA TGTGCCAGCAGCTTAGGGGGCGGCCAAGGGGCCCAGTACTTC. Protein sequence: CASSLGGGQGAQYF.

This clone appeared many times. The rearrangement links TRBV19 to TRBJ2-7, with TRBD2 identical over 8 bases. V lost 6 bases to trimming and J lost 1 base; unmatched junction nucleotides: 2. This CDR3 spans 13 amino acids. Germline CDR1 LNHDA, CDR2 SQIVND (reference sequence). Here the CDR3 DNA reads TGTGCCAGTAGCGGGAGGGTTTCCTACGAGCAGTACTTC. This encodes CASSGRVSYEQYF.

This clone was picked up one time. The rearrangement uses TRBV28 and TRBJ2-1, with 9 bases fitting TRBD2. Germline CDR1 and CDR2: MDHEN and SYDVKM. CDR3 length: 16 amino acids. J gave up 4 bases and V 3 bases, and 7 bases lay outside the gene matches. The CDR3 DNA sequence: TGTGCCAGCAGTTTTAAGGGCGGGAGGGGGTACAATGAGCAGTTCTTC. Protein sequence: CASSFKGGRGYNEQFF.

The chain is built from TRBV29-1 and TRBJ2-3; D possibly corresponds to TRBD1 (6 bases). Trimming cost V 0 bases and J 0 bases, with 13 bases left between them. Germline CDR1 and CDR2: SQVTM and ANQGSEA. The CDR3 runs 16 residues. The DNA of the CDR3 is TGCAGCGTTGAAGAAGACAGGTTGGCTAGCACAGATACGCAGTATTTT. It specifies CSVEEDRLASTDTQYF.

This chain joins TRBV28 and TRBJ2-7, with 9 bases identical to TRBD2. The CDR3 sequence is 15 residues long. Germline assignment: CDR1 MDHEN and CDR2 SYDVKM. Losses at the gene ends were 3 bases for V and 3 bases for J; bases not matched to a gene: 6. The CDR3 DNA follows: TGTGCCAGCAGTTTTCTTCCTAGCGGGAACTACGAGCAGTACTTC. Its protein is CASSFLPSGNYEQYF.

CDR3 loop: CASTRDRGRGETQYF. CDR3 coding DNA: TGTGCCAGCACCCGGGACAGGGGGCGCGGGGAGACCCAGTACTTC. The chain carries TRBV6-5 and TRBJ2-5, with TRBD1 identical over 12 bases. The CDR3 is 15 residues long. Germline V gives CDR1 MNHEY, CDR2 SVGAGI. V shed 7 bases, J shed 5 bases, and the junction held 8 bases outside the gene matches.

The chain joins TRBV5-1 to TRBJ1-6; D gene ambiguous. CDR1 is SGHRS, CDR2 YFSETQ, per germline. The CDR3 runs to 17 residues. The V end lost 0 bases, the J end lost 5 bases, and 15 bases lay between the germline ends. In DNA form, the CDR3 reads TGCGCCAGCAGCTTGGATACCGGGAGCTTAGATAATTCACCCCTCCACTTT. It translates to CASSLDTGSLDNSPLHF.